This TCR beta chain was captured in a study of cytomegalovirus exposure and HLA in healthy donors. Study-level points and caveats: The classifier reportedly diagnosed cytomegalovirus status with high sensitivity and specificity. Whilst most TCR sequences proved rare, a subset of public TCRs occurred across many donors. TCR clusters originating in the first cohort tended to co-occur in the approximately 120 validation repertoires, according to a later analysis.

Germline CDR1 reads SGHKS; CDR2 reads YYEKEE (reference sequence). There are 14 residues in the CDR3. The junction had 2 bases not matched to a gene; V was cut back by 3 bases and J by 6 bases. Using immunoSEQ multiplex PCR, the repertoire was profiled, and TCRdb retains in-frame clones only, with some absent. The sample records 130,000 or so clones, roughly 86% being singletons. To note about this clone: Its antigen is not known.

The chain uses TRBV5-5 and TRBJ1-5; 11 bases line up with TRBD1. Specimen: PBMCs. This sequence originates from a man aged 30 to 45 in good health and CMV-seronegative. CDR3 residues: CASSWTGGPQPQHF. The CDR3 DNA reads as TGTGCCAGCAGCTGGACAGGGGGCCCTCAGCCCCAGCATTTT. Filled out from reference TRBV5-5 and TRBJ1-5, the complete variable domain reads DAGVTQSPTHLIKTRGQQVTLRCSPISGHKSVSWYQQVLGQGPQFIFQYYEKEERGRGNFPDRFSARQFPNYSSELNVNALLLGDSALYLCASSWTGGPQPQHFGDGTRLSIL.